The source of this T cell receptor beta chain is a study of T cell responses to AZD1222 COVID-19 vaccine. General study points: Dominant CD4 TCR responses targeted spike regions 160-218 and 743-854.

Germline V CDR1 and CDR2: MNHEY, SVGAGI. The CDR3 is made up of 16 amino acids. V lost 4 bases, J lost 6 bases, and 22 bases lay in between. To note about this clone: Its antigen is not identified.

Clones were read by immunoSEQ multiplex PCR, and TCRdb kept only the in-frame ones, dropping some. Of 150,000 to 160,000 clones in the sample, 80% to 90% were seen once. The sequencing here drew on peripheral blood, taken 28 days after the second AZD1222 dose. The genes are TRBV6-5 and TRBJ2-7; D may correspond to TRBD1 or TRBD2 (5 bases each). The TCR originated in an adult who received the AZD1222 COVID-19 vaccine. Here the CDR3 DNA reads TGTGCCAGCAGTTGCCCCGGGGACCGCCCATGTGTCGAGCAGTACTTC. Protein sequence: CASSCPGDRPCVEQYF.